The following is a TCR beta chain sequence with its context. Each CDR3 protein is one row after TCRdb ran MiXCR on the 5' RACE reads. The sample lists approximately 210,000 distinct CDR3 sequences, roughly a tenth seen once, with approximately 3% in the top ten. Germline-derived CDR1 and CDR2 are MDHEN and SYDVKM. Trimming took 6 bases from V and 13 from J, leaving 22 bases between them. There are 14 residues in the CDR3. This specimen belongs to a study of T-cell memory formation after mild COVID-19. The source is a man between 18 and 29 years old who had mild COVID-19 (a few samples of this study predate the infection). Cell type and time point are not known. The genes are TRBV28 and TRBJ2-1; the D gene is possibly TRBD2 (6 bases). Sequenced input: PBMCs or a T cell subset sorted from them (not recorded which). The CDR3 reads CASRNRRGSFSQFF. CDR3 bases: TGTGCCAGCAGGAATCGGCGGGGATCCTTTTCCCAGTTCTTC.